This T cell receptor beta chain was captured in a study of T cell repertoires in aging, cancer and after chemotherapy. The template was genomic DNA from peripheral blood, not RNA. This CDR3 has 15 amino acids. The germline CDR1 and CDR2 sequences are LNHDA and SQIVND (reference sequence). J was trimmed by 4 bases and V by 5 bases; bases with no gene match: 6. Rearranged V-D-J TRB sequences were amplified with a mixed TRB-A/B primer pool. One entry per CDR3 protein, called by TCRdb with MiXCR from the multiplex PCR reads. The top ten clones hold about 10% of a sample with about 17,000 distinct CDR3 sequences, 45% to 50% of them seen once.

This chain uses TRBV19 with TRBJ2-7, with 12 bases lining up with TRBD1. The clonotype comes from a human donor in good health. The sequenced sample consisted of blood. CDR3 amino acids: CASSLGTGGFYEQYF. The CDR3 bases are TGTGCCAGTAGTCTCGGGACAGGGGGCTTTTACGAGCAGTACTTC.